This T cell receptor beta chain was captured by sequencing in a study of T-cell memory formation after mild COVID-19. Study-wide background: Clusters were largely donor specific. Overall study findings and caveats: Chiefly within CM and EM were the contracting CD4+ clones; CD8+ ones were within EMRA. Some responding clones appeared in pre-infection memory, suggesting cross-reactive memory joined.

The CDR3 is 13 residues long. Per the germline V gene, CDR1 is KGHSH and CDR2 is LQKENI. Germline trimming cut 5 bases from V and 5 bases from J; bases unmatched to any gene: 5. Turning to this clonotype: The antigen remains unidentified.

The authors produced TCR alpha and TCR beta cDNA libraries with sample barcodes and UMIs by 5'RACE using constant-segment primers. One entry per CDR3 protein results from TCRdb running MiXCR on the 5' RACE reads. This table holds hundreds of thousands of distinct CDR3 sequences, roughly 23% found once. The sample taken for sequencing was PBMCs or a T cell subset sorted from them (not recorded which). The clonotype originates from an adult woman who had mild COVID-19 (a few samples of this study predate the infection). Cell type and time point are not known. This chain uses TRBV18 with TRBJ2-5; 7 bases fit TRBD1. The CDR3 DNA reads TGTGCCAGCTCATCAGGACAGGCGGAGACCCAGTACTTC. It yields the protein CASSSGQAETQYF.